A selection of T cell receptor beta chains follows, all from one sample in a study of blood T cell repertoires in COVID-19. Assay: immunoSEQ multiplex PCR; the TCRdb copy retains only in-frame clones and omits some. This sample has 54,000 or so clones, with about 90% found just once. Material: peripheral blood. The receptors originated from a human donor in a cohort sampled during active COVID-19. The CDR3 runs from the conserved cysteine through the conserved F or W. A D gene is named only where the DNA matches it firmly. Clone size, where shown, is once, few, many, or a class for clones that have expanded.

size	length	D	V	J	CDR3	DNA
-	15	-	TRBV6-6	TRBJ2-2	CASSYPPPRAGELFF	TGTGCCAGCAGTTACCCCCCACCCCGGGCCGGGGAGCTGTTTTTT
-	12	-	TRBV29-1	TRBJ1-1	CSYYPLNTEAFF	TGCAGTTACTACCCTTTGAACACTGAAGCTTTCTTT
-	12	-	TRBV7-2	TRBJ2-1	CASSFISREQFF	TGTGCCAGCAGCTTCATAAGCCGAGAGCAGTTCTTC
-	14	-	TRBV6-5	TRBJ2-7	CASSYSISHYEQYF	TGTGCCAGCAGTTACTCGATCAGTCACTACGAGCAGTACTTC
-	15	TRBD2	TRBV9	TRBJ2-1	CASSAHLAERSEQFF	TGTGCCAGCAGCGCACATCTAGCGGAGCGATCTGAGCAGTTCTTC
-	15	TRBD2	TRBV7-7	TRBJ2-7	CASSAGLADTYEQYF	TGTGCCAGCAGCGCAGGACTAGCGGATACCTACGAGCAGTACTTC
-	15	TRBD2	TRBV5-1	TRBJ2-2	CASSLEGGRTGELFF	TGCGCCAGCAGCTTGGAAGGCGGGAGGACCGGGGAGCTGTTTTTT
-	18	TRBD1	TRBV9	TRBJ2-2	CASSVASGQGVLAGELFF	TGTGCCAGCAGCGTAGCTAGTGGACAGGGGGTTCTAGCCGGGGAGCTGTTTTTT
-	15	-	TRBV21-1	TRBJ2-1	CASSPPEPIHNEQFF	TGTGCCAGCAGCCCCCCCGAGCCCATCCATAATGAGCAGTTCTTC
-	14	-	TRBV7-2	TRBJ1-6	CASSLGMGHSPLHF	TGTGCCAGCAGCTTAGGAATGGGCCATTCACCCCTCCACTTT
-	14	-	TRBV6-1	TRBJ1-2	CASSESGGSYGYTF	TGTGCCAGCAGTGAGTCGGGGGGTAGCTATGGCTACACCTTC
-	15	TRBD1	TRBV19	TRBJ1-5	CASRRTGEGIQPQHF	TGTGCCAGTAGGCGGACAGGGGAGGGCATTCAGCCCCAGCATTTT
-	16	TRBD2	TRBV3-1/TRBV3-2	TRBJ2-1	CASSQLAGGGYNEQFF	TGTGCCAGCAGCCAACTAGCGGGAGGGGGCTACAATGAGCAGTTCTTC
-	14	TRBD2	TRBV7-3	TRBJ2-2	CASRGDYRTGELFF	TGTGCCAGCAGGGGGGACTACAGGACCGGGGAGCTGTTTTTT
-	18	TRBD2	TRBV3-1/TRBV3-2	TRBJ2-5	CASSQVTSGGLLQETQYF	TGTGCCAGCAGCCAAGTTACTAGCGGGGGCCTGCTCCAAGAGACCCAGTACTTC
-	14	-	TRBV19	TRBJ2-7	CASSDATGFYEQYF	TGTGCCAGTAGTGACGCCACAGGGTTCTACGAGCAGTACTTC
-	13	-	TRBV7-3	TRBJ2-2	CASSLSRAGELFF	TGTGCCAGCAGCTTAAGCAGGGCCGGGGAGCTGTTTTTT
-	12	-	TRBV6-4	TRBJ1-5	CASESGNQPQHF	TGTGCCAGCGAGAGTGGCAATCAGCCCCAGCATTTT
-	15	TRBD1	TRBV11-1	TRBJ1-5	CASSLNGQVGEPQHF	TGTGCCAGCAGCTTGAACGGACAGGTAGGAGAGCCCCAGCATTTT
-	13	-	TRBV29-1	TRBJ2-7	CSVNQGLWDEQYF	TGCAGCGTTAACCAGGGGCTCTGGGACGAGCAGTACTTC
-	16	-	TRBV5-1	TRBJ2-5	CASSSGGLLREETQYF	TGCGCCAGCAGCTCGGGGGGCCTTCTCCGAGAAGAGACCCAGTACTTC
-	15	TRBD1	TRBV6-6	TRBJ2-5	CASSYGGQGAGTQYF	TGTGCCAGCAGTTACGGGGGCCAGGGGGCAGGGACCCAGTACTTC
-	12	-	TRBV11-2	TRBJ1-2	CASSQESYGYTF	TGTGCCAGCAGCCAGGAAAGCTATGGCTACACCTTC
-	14	-	TRBV28	TRBJ2-7	CASSFGGEDYEQYF	TGTGCCAGCAGTTTCGGGGGAGAGGACTACGAGCAGTACTTC
-	13	TRBD1	TRBV2	TRBJ2-2	CASSGQGTGELFF	TGTGCCAGCAGTGGACAGGGCACCGGGGAGCTGTTTTTT
few	14	TRBD1	TRBV10-3	TRBJ1-2	CAISLRTGSVGYTF	TGTGCCATCAGTTTAAGGACAGGTTCTGTTGGCTACACCTTC
-	13	-	TRBV18	TRBJ1-1	CASSSDRGDEAFF	TGTGCCAGCTCATCGGACAGAGGGGATGAAGCTTTCTTT
-	15	TRBD1	TRBV5-1	TRBJ2-2	CASSSGGEWTGELFF	TGCGCCAGCAGCTCAGGGGGAGAATGGACCGGGGAGCTGTTTTTT
-	16	TRBD1	TRBV5-4	TRBJ1-6	CASSWGQGALGSPLHF	TGTGCCAGCAGCTGGGGACAGGGGGCGTTGGGTTCACCCCTCCACTTT
-	12	-	TRBV6-5	TRBJ2-5	CASTRDMAQQYF	TGTGCCAGCACCCGGGACATGGCCCAGCAGTACTTC
once	15	TRBD1	TRBV10-3	TRBJ1-1	CAIRSSGTGNTEAFF	TGTGCCATCAGAAGCTCCGGGACAGGGAACACTGAAGCTTTCTTT
-	15	-	TRBV5-5	TRBJ2-3	CASSLDPGRTDTQYF	TGTGCCAGCAGCTTGGATCCGGGTAGGACAGATACGCAGTATTTT
-	13	TRBD1	TRBV6-4	TRBJ2-3	CASSGQGGDTQYF	TGTGCCAGCAGCGGACAGGGGGGAGATACGCAGTATTTT
-	14	-	TRBV6-5	TRBJ2-7	CASKGDIVPYEQYF	TGTGCCAGTAAGGGGGACATCGTTCCATACGAGCAGTACTTC
-	14	-	TRBV19	TRBJ1-2	CASTIFPGNYGYTF	TGTGCCAGTACTATATTCCCAGGGAACTATGGCTACACCTTC
-	13	-	TRBV11-3	TRBJ2-7	CASSLDLEGEQYF	TGTGCCAGCAGCTTAGATCTGGAGGGCGAGCAGTACTTC
-	15	TRBD1	TRBV5-6	TRBJ1-1	CASSFRDRWGPEAFF	TGTGCCAGCAGCTTTCGGGACAGGTGGGGACCTGAAGCTTTCTTT
-	13	-	TRBV12-3/TRBV12-4	TRBJ1-1	CASSSQGNTEAFF	TGTGCCAGCAGTTCCCAGGGCAACACTGAAGCTTTCTTT
-	15	TRBD1	TRBV4-1	TRBJ1-5	CASSQGQGNYQPQHF	TGCGCCAGCAGCCAAGGACAGGGGAATTATCAGCCCCAGCATTTT
-	15	-	TRBV6-5	TRBJ1-3	CASSYQGLSGNTIYF	TGTGCCAGCAGTTATCAGGGCCTTTCTGGAAACACCATATATTTT
-	15	-	TRBV5-1	TRBJ1-1	CASSLAVRGETEAFF	TGCGCCAGCAGCTTGGCGGTCCGGGGAGAGACTGAAGCTTTCTTT
-	14	TRBD1	TRBV27	TRBJ1-3	CASKQGRSGNTIYF	TGTGCCAGCAAACAGGGGCGCTCTGGAAACACCATATATTTT
-	14	-	TRBV19	TRBJ1-4	CASSPQGTNEKLFF	TGTGCCAGTAGCCCTCAGGGGACTAATGAAAAACTGTTTTTT
-	15	TRBD1	TRBV6-2/TRBV6-3	TRBJ1-2	CASSYSGGGVNGYTF	TGTGCCAGCAGTTACTCTGGAGGGGGCGTCAATGGCTACACCTTC
-	14	TRBD1	TRBV18	TRBJ2-5	CASSPGQGGETQYF	TGTGCCAGCTCACCGGGACAGGGGGGAGAGACCCAGTACTTC